This TCR beta chain was sequenced during a study of STAT5B mutations in CD4+ large granular lymphocyte leukemia. Whole-study results and caveats: Compared with healthy controls (2/35), patient top clones favored TRBV06 (8/27).

Sequencing was at survey level. Assay: immunoSEQ multiplex PCR; the TCRdb copy retains only in-frame clones and omits some. The sample lists 30,000 or so clones, around three quarters occurring once. The count of this clone is one. Its antigen is unidentified. The CDR3 is 16 residues long. The germline V gene encodes CDR1 SGHVS and CDR2 FQNEAQ. V was trimmed by 5 bases and J by 7 bases, leaving 18 bases between them. The source material was CD4+ T cells from blood buffy coats. This receptor was identified in a human donor in good health. The chain joins TRBV7-8 to TRBJ1-6, with a tentative D call TRBD1 (6 bases). The CDR3 region is CASSASAPQGNSPLHF. DNA for the CDR3: TGTGCCAGCAGCGCCTCGGCCCCGCAGGGGAATTCACCCCTCCACTTT.